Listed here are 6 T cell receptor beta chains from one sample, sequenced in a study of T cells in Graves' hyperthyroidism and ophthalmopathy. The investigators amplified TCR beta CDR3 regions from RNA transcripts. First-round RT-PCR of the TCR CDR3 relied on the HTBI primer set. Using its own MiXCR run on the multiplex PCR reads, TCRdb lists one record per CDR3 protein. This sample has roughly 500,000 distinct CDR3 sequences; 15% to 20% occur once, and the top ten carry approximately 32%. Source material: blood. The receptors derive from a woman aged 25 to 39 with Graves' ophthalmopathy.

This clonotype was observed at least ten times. The CDR3 is CSILAAFGTDTQYF. In DNA form, the CDR3 reads TGCAGTATACTAGCGGCATTTGGCACAGATACGCAGTATTTT. The chain links TRBV20-1 to TRBJ2-3, with 8 bases lining up with TRBD2. Losses at the gene ends were 8 bases for V and 1 base for J; bases not matched to a gene: 8. The CDR3 covers 14 residues. Looked up from germline, CDR1 is DFQATT and CDR2 is SNEGSKA (reference sequence).

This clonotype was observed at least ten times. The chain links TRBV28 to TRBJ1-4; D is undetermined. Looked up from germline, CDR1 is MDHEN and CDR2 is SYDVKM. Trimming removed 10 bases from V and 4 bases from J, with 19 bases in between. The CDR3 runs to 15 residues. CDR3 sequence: CATSSGGVINEKLFF. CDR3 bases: TGTGCCACCTCCTCCGGTGGGGTGATTAATGAAAAACTGTTTTTT.

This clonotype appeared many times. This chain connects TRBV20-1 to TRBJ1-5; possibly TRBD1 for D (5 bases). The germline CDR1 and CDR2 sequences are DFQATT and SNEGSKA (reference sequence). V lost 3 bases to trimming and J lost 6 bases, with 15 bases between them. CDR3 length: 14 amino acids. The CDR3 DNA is TGCAGTGCTAGTCAATCGGGGGGAGTTCAGCCCCAGCATTTT. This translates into CSASQSGGVQPQHF.

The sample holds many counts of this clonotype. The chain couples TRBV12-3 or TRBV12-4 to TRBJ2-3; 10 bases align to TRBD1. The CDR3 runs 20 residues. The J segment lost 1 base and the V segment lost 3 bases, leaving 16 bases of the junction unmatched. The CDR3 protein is CASSLSIWDRGGWGTDTQYF. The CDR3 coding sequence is TGTGCCAGCAGTTTGAGTATATGGGACAGGGGTGGTTGGGGCACAGATACGCAGTATTTT.

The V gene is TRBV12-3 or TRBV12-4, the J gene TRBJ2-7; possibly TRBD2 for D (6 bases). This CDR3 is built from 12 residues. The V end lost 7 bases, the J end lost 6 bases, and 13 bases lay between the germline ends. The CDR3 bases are TGTGCCAGCAACCTTGGGAGGCGCGAGCAGTACTTC. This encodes CASNLGRREQYF.

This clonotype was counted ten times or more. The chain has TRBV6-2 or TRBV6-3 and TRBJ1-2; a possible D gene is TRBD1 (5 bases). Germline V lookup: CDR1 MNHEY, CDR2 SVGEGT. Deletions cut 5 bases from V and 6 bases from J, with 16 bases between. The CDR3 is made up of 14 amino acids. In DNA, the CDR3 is TGTGCCAGCAGTGAAGGCGGCAGGGAGAATGGCTACACCTTC. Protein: CASSEGGRENGYTF.